The clone carrying this TCR beta chain was counted only a few times. The antigen is unknown. A universal primer site and UMIs were added as TCR cDNA was made by 5'RACE template switching. TCRdb passed the 5' RACE reads through MiXCR, listing each CDR3 protein once. The table records 60,000 or so distinct CDR3 sequences, approximately 7% of them present only once. The data were obtained in a study of T cells after yellow fever vaccination. General study results and limits: Any FACS-sorted repertoire could hold abundant clonotypes that contaminate it from the bulk population.

Per the germline V gene, CDR1 is LNHDA and CDR2 is SQIVND (reference sequence). The CDR3 is made up of 15 amino acids. Trimming cost V 7 bases and J 7 bases; bases outside gene matches: 15. The chain joins TRBV19 to TRBJ2-7; 8 bases align to TRBD1. The TCR originated in a young man who received the YFV17D yellow fever vaccine. This material consisted of CD8+ T cells sorted from PBMCs, taken on the day of the first yellow fever vaccination. The CDR3 nucleotides are TGTGCCAGTATTTTTAGTGGACAGGGTTCGGGAGAGCAGTACGTC. Its translation: CASIFSGQGSGEQYV.